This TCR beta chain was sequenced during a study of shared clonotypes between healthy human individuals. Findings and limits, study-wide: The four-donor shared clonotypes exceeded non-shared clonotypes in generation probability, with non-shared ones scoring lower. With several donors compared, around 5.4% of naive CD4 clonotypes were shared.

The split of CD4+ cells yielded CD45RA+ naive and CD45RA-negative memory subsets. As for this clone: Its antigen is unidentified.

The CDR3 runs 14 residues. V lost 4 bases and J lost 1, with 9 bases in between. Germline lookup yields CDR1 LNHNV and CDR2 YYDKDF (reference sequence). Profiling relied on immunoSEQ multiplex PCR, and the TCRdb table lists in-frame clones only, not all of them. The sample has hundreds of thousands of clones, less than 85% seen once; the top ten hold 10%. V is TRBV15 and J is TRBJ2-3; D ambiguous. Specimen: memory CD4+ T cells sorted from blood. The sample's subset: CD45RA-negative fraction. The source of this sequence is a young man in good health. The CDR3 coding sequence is TGTGCCACCAGCAACTTAGACGGCACAGATACGCAGTATTTT. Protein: CATSNLDGTDTQYF.